This T cell receptor (beta chain) was sequenced for a study of T-cell memory formation after mild COVID-19. At the level of the study: There were largely donor-specific TCR clusters.

Each CDR3 protein is one row after TCRdb ran MiXCR on the 5' RACE reads. The sample holds 68,000 or so distinct CDR3 sequences, roughly a sixth seen once. The junction had 4 bases not matched to a gene; V was cut back by 2 bases and J by 0 bases. The germline gives CDR1 MNHNY, CDR2 SVGAGI (reference sequence). This CDR3 has 15 amino acids. The chain recombines TRBV6-6 with TRBJ2-7; 7 bases line up with TRBD1. The material sequenced was PBMCs or a T cell subset sorted from them (not recorded which). This sequence was found in an adult woman who had mild COVID-19 (a few samples of this study predate the infection). Cell type and time point are not known. For the CDR3, the DNA is TGTGCCAGCAGTTACGCGGACAGGAGCTCCTACGAGCAGTACTTC. It encodes CASSYADRSSYEQYF.